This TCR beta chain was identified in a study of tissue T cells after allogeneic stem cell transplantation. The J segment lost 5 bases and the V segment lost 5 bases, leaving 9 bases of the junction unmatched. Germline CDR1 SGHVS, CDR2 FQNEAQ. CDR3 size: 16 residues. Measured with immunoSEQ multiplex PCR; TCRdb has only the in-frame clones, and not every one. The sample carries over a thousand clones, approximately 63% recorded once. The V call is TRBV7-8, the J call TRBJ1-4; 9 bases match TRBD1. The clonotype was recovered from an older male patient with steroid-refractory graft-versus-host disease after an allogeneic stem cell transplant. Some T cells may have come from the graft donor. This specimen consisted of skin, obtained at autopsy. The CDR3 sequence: CASSLTRDRENEKLFF. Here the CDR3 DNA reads TGTGCCAGCAGCCTAACCCGGGACAGGGAAAATGAAAAACTGTTTTTT.